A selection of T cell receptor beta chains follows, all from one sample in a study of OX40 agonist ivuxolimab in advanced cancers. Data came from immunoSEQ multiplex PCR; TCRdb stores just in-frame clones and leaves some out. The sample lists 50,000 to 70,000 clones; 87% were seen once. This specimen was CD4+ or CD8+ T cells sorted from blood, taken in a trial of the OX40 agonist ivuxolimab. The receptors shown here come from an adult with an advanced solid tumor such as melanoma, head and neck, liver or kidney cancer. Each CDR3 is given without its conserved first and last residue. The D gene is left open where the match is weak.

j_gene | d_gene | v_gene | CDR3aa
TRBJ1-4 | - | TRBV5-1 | ASSLGGGTGNEKLF
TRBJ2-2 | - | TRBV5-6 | ASTPVGTTGELF
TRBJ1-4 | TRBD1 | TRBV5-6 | ASSLGGQGVVKLF
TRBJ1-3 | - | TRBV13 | ASSPRGLGGNTIY
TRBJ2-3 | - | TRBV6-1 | ASTPGDGTDTQY
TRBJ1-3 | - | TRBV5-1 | ASSLGMENTIY
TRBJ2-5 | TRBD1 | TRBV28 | ASNSDRGGAETQY
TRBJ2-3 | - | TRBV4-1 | ASSQVQARDTQY
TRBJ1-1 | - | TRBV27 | ASSLFGPRSTEAF
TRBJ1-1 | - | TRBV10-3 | AISESGSLNTEAF
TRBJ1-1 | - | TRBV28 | ASSSGGNMNTEAF
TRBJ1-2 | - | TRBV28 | ASSFRPYGYT
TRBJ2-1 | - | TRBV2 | ASSELRVGSYNEQF
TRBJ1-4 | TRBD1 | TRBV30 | AWSVSGQGALLF
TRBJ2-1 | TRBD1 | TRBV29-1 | SAARDRGYNEQF
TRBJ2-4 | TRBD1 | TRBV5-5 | ASSTTEDRGNIQY
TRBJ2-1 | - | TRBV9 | ASSVTSTGRSYNEQF
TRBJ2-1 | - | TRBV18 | ASSKGRGRLDEQF